What follows describes a single T cell receptor beta chain. Its antigen is unidentified. The data were taken from a study of cytomegalovirus exposure and HLA in healthy donors. The CDR3 is 12 residues long. Germline V gene lookup returns CDR1 MNHNS and CDR2 SASEGT. The V gene lost 6 bases and the J gene lost 7 bases, with 7 bases spanning the gap. Regarding the study as a whole: Later, an analysis found that common viral pathogens appeared to be linked with several of the most significant clusters.

PCR used 60 Vbeta primers and 13 Jbeta primers. The repertoire was sequenced with immunoSEQ multiplex PCR; TCRdb's copy has only in-frame clones and lacks some. This table has about 150,000 clones, approximately 80% appearing once. The specimen was PBMCs. The rearrangement joins TRBV6-1 to TRBJ1-6; TRBD1 might be the D (5 bases). The TCR sequence derives from a man aged 25-45 years in good health and CMV-seropositive. This CDR3 reads CASRPGNSPLHF. In nucleotides, the CDR3 is TGTGCCAGCAGGCCAGGGAATTCACCCCTCCACTTT.